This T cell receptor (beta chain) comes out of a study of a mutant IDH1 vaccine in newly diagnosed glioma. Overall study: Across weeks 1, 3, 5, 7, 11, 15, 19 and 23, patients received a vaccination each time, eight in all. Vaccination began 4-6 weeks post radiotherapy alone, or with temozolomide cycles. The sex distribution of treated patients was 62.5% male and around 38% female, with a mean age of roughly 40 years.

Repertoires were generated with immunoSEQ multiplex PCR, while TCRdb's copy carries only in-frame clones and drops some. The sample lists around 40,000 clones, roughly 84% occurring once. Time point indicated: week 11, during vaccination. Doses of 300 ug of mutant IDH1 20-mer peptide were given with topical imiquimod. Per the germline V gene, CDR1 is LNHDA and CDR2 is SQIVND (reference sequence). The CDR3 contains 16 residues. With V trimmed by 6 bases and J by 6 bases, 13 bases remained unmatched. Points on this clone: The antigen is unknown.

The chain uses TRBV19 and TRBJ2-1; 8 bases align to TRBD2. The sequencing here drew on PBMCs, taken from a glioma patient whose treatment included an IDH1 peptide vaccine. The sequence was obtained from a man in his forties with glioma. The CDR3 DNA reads TGTGCCAGTAGGAGAGTTCTAGCGGGCGCCTTCAATGAGCAGTTCTTC. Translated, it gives CASRRVLAGAFNEQFF.